This TCR beta chain was recorded in a study of T-cell memory formation after mild COVID-19. TCRdb reprocessed the 5' RACE reads via MiXCR and lists one record per CDR3 protein. The sample includes 380,000 or so distinct CDR3 sequences, about an eighth of them seen just once. This clonotype was picked up a small number of times. Its antigen is not identified. General study findings and limits: Within pre-infection memory, some responding clones were found, suggesting cross-reactive memory joined.

The receptor comes from a man younger than 35 who had mild COVID-19 (a few samples of this study predate the infection). Cell type and time point are not known. The material sequenced was PBMCs or a T cell subset sorted from them (not recorded which).

The CDR3 nucleotides read TGTGCCAGCTCCTTGACTAGCGGGGACAAACAAGAGACCCAGTACTTC. Its translation: CASSLTSGDKQETQYF. The rearrangement links TRBV2 to TRBJ2-5, with 11 bases lining up with TRBD2. The V segment lost 8 bases and the J segment 2 bases; nucleotides outside the gene matches: 10. This CDR3 spans 16 amino acids. The germline gives CDR1 SNHLY, CDR2 FYNNEI.